The 2 T cell receptor beta chains presented below share a single source sample, sequenced in a study of human T cells and chemical hapten exposure. Time point meaning: pre-sensitization, week 0. The treatment here: therapeutic diphenylcyclopropenone sensitization with weekly scalp DPC. One entry per CDR3 protein, called by TCRdb with MiXCR from the RACE reads. The sample contains about 89,000 distinct CDR3 sequences, 10% to 13% of which appear only once. Sequencing was performed on whole blood, taken in connection with sensitization to the hapten diphenylcyclopropenone (DPC). These receptors came from a woman aged 60-75 years with alopecia areata. Some clones in this sample may be carry-over from other donors' samples.

The chain links TRBV2 to TRBJ1-1; D may be TRBD1 (5 bases). V lost 0 bases and J lost 6, with 11 bases in between. CDR3 length: 14 residues. Germline values: CDR1 SNHLY, CDR2 FYNNEI. Here the CDR3 reads CASSEASQGAEAFF. The CDR3 bases are TGTGCCAGCAGTGAAGCGAGCCAGGGTGCTGAAGCTTTCTTT.

This clonotype was recorded at least ten times. The chain uses TRBV6-2 or TRBV6-3 and TRBJ1-5; 7 bases are a match to TRBD1. Germline values: CDR1 MNHEY, CDR2 SVGEGT. CDR3 length equals 14 residues. V was clipped by 7 bases and J by 3 bases; unmatched bases: 6. The CDR3 spells CASNLGGPNQPQHF. The CDR3 coding sequence is TGTGCCAGCAACTTAGGGGGCCCCAATCAGCCCCAGCATTTT.